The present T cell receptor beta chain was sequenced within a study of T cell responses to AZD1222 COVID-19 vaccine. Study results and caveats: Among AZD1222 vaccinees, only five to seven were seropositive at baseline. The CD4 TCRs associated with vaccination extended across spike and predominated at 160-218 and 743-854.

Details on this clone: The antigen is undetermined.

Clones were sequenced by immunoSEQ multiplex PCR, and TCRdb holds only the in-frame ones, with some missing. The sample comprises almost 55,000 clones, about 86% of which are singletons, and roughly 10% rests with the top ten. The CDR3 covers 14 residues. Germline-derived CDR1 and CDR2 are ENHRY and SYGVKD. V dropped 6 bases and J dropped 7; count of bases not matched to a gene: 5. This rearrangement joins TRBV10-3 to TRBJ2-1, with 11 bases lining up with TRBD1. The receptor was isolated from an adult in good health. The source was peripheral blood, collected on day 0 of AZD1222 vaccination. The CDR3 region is CAIRGQGAGNEQFF. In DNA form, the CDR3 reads TGTGCCATCAGAGGACAGGGGGCAGGAAATGAGCAGTTCTTC.